Here is one T cell receptor (beta chain) with its context. Its specificity is unknown. This record comes from a study of T cell responses to AZD1222 COVID-19 vaccine. Study overall: Second-dose timings of about 4 or about 12 weeks were pooled.

Sequenced by immunoSEQ multiplex PCR; TCRdb stores in-frame clones only, minus some. The top ten clones hold 11% to 15% of a sample with 50,000 to 75,000 clones, around three quarters of them seen once. Notes on the study in general: In all cases, repertoires were sampled only after the peak T cell response. Clonal diversity was possibly underestimated, and white British individuals and females predominated among donors.

CDR1 is MGHRA, CDR2 YSYEKL, per germline. This CDR3 contains 15 residues. Deletions cut 3 bases from V and 5 bases from J, with 11 bases between. The TCR sequence derives from an adult in good health. The input for sequencing was peripheral blood, taken on day 0 of AZD1222 vaccination. The V call is TRBV4-1, the J call TRBJ1-6; tentatively, D is TRBD1 (5 bases). CDR3 in amino acids: CASSQGRLDNSPLHF. The CDR3 region has the DNA TGCGCCAGCAGCCAGGGGCGCCTAGATAATTCACCCCTCCACTTT.